This entry is about one T cell receptor (beta chain). This specimen comes from a study of blood T cell repertoires in COVID-19. Study-level background: Nucleic acid was either cDNA or gDNA, and it came from T cells, B-cell-depleted T cells, or PBMCs.

Clones were read by immunoSEQ multiplex PCR, and TCRdb kept only the in-frame ones, dropping some. The sample yields 300,000 to 400,000 clones, roughly 90% seen once. This clonotype was obtained from a man in his thirties or forties with COVID-19, enrolled during active disease. Sequenced sample: peripheral blood.

In nucleotides, the CDR3 is TGTGCCAGCAGTTACGTTGGCAGTTACAATGAGCAGTTCTTC. Its translation is CASSYVGSYNEQFF. J is TRBJ2-1 and V is TRBV6-5; no firm D call. Germline CDR1 reads MNHEY; CDR2 reads SVGAGI. V was pared by 2 bases and J by 4 bases, with 9 bases between. This CDR3 spans 14 amino acids.